This T cell receptor (beta chain) comes out of a study of T cell responses to AZD1222 COVID-19 vaccine. Germline V gene lookup returns CDR1 SNHLY and CDR2 FYNNEI. This CDR3 has 12 amino acids. Trimming took 6 bases from V and 8 from J, leaving 13 bases between them. This clone was seen just once. What it recognizes is unknown. General observations from the study: Donors skewed white British and female; clonal diversity was possibly underestimated. Reportedly, nearly half of unique spike TCRs recognized epitopes outside B.1.351/B.1.1.7 mutations. Seropositive AZD1222 recipients at baseline numbered only five or six.

Here immunoSEQ multiplex PCR was the method, and the copy in TCRdb shows in-frame clones only, minus some. The data show 100,000 to 150,000 clones, 90% seen once. This sequence originates from an adult in good health. This specimen consisted of peripheral blood, obtained on day 0 of AZD1222 vaccination. This rearrangement joins TRBV2 to TRBJ1-2; D not resolved. CDR3 coding DNA: TGTGCCAGCAGCGAGTTGGGCAACGGCTACACCTTC. Translating it yields CASSELGNGYTF.